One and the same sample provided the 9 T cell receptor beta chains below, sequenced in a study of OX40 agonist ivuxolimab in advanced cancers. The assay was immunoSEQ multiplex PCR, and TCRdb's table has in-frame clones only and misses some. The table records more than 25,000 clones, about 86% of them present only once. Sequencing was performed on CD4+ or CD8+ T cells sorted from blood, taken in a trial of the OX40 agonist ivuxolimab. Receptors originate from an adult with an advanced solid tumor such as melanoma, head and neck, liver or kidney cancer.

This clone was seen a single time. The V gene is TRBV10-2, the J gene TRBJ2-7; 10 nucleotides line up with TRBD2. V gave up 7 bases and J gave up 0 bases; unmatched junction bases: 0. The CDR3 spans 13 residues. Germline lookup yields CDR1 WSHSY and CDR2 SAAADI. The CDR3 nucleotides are TGCGCCAGCATAGCGGGAGGCTCCTACGAGCAGTACTTC. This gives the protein CASIAGGSYEQYF.

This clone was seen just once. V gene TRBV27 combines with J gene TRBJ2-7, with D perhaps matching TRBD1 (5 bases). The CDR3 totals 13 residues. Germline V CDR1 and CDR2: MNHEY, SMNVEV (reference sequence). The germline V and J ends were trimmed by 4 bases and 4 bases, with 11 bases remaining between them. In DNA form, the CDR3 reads TGTGCCAGCAGTTACCTAGGGGATTACGAGCAGTACTTC. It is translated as CASSYLGDYEQYF.

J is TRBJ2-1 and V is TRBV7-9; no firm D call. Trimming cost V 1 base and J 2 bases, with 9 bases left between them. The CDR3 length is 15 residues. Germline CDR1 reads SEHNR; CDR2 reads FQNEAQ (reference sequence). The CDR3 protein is CASSLVRGAYNEQFF. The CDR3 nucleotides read TGTGCCAGCAGCTTAGTGCGTGGTGCCTACAATGAGCAGTTCTTC.

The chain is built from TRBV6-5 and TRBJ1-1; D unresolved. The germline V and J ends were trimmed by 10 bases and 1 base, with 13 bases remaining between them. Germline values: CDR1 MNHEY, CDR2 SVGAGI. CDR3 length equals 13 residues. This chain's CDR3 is CATLESENTEAFF. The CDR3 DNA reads TGTGCCACCCTTGAGAGCGAGAACACTGAAGCTTTCTTT.

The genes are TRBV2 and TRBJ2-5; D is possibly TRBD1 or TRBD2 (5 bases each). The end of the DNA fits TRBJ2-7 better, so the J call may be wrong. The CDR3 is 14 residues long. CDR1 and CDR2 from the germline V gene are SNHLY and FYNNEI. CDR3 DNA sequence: TGTGCCAGCAGTGGGGCAGGGAGCTCCTACGAGCAGTACTTC. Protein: CASSGAGSSYEQYF.

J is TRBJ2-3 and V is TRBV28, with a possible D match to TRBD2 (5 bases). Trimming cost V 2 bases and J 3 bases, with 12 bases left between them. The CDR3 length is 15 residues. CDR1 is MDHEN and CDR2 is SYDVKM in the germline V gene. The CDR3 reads CASSLPPPGTDTQYF. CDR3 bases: TGTGCCAGCAGTTTACCTCCCCCGGGGACAGATACGCAGTATTTT.

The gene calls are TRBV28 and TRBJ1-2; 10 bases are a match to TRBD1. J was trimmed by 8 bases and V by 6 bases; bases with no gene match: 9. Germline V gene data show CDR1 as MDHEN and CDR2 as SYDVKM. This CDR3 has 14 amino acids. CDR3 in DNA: TGTGCCAGCAGCTTGACAGGGGGCGGCGGAGGCTACACCTTC. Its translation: CASSLTGGGGGYTF.

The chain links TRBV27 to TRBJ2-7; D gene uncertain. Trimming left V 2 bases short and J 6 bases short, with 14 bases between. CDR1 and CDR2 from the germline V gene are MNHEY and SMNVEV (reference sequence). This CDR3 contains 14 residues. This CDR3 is CASSLSLPSGEQYF. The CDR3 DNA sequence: TGTGCCAGCAGTTTAAGTCTCCCCTCGGGCGAGCAGTACTTC.

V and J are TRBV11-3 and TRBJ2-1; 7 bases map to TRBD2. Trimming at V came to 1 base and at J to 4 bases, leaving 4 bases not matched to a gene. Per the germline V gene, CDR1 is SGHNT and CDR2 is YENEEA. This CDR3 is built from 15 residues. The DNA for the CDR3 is TGTGCCAGCAGCTTAGGTAGCGGGCCTTACAATGAGCAGTTCTTC. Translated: CASSLGSGPYNEQFF.